The rows below give T cell receptor beta chains drawn from one sample of a study of CD8+ T cells in alopecia areata. The table came from immunoSEQ multiplex PCR; TCRdb's copy has only in-frame clones and leaves some out. The data contain approximately 170,000 clones, more than 55% of them singletons. The input for sequencing was CD4+ T cells sorted from blood, taken at week 4, from a patient treated with tofacitinib. The receptors were gathered from a human donor with alopecia areata. CDR3s include the opening cysteine and the closing phenylalanine or tryptophan. The order of the fields is D gene, J gene, clone size, V gene, CDR3 DNA, CDR3 protein. A D gene is named only where the DNA matches it firmly. Only part of the rows carry a size: once, few, many, or a class if the clone is expanded.

D gene: -; J gene: TRBJ2-7; clone size: -; V gene: TRBV5-1; CDR3 DNA: TGCGCCAGCAGCCCCGACCCTCGTCCGAGCCACGAGCAGTACTTC; CDR3 protein: CASSPDPRPSHEQYF
D gene: -; J gene: TRBJ2-3; clone size: few; V gene: TRBV5-1; CDR3 DNA: TGCGCCAGCAGCTTGGGGTTGGACAACCGAGGCACAGATACGCAGTATTTT; CDR3 protein: CASSLGLDNRGTDTQYF
D gene: -; J gene: TRBJ2-7; clone size: -; V gene: TRBV28; CDR3 DNA: TGTGCCAGCCGTGGGATACAGGACTACTACGAGCAGTACTTC; CDR3 protein: CASRGIQDYYEQYF
D gene: -; J gene: TRBJ2-6; clone size: few; V gene: TRBV29-1; CDR3 DNA: TGCAGCGTTTTCTTAGGAATCGGGGCCAACGTCCTGACTTTC; CDR3 protein: CSVFLGIGANVLTF
D gene: -; J gene: TRBJ2-3; clone size: -; V gene: TRBV6-6; CDR3 DNA: TGTGCCAGCAGTTACGCGGGGCCCACAGATACGCAGTATTTT; CDR3 protein: CASSYAGPTDTQYF
D gene: -; J gene: TRBJ2-7; clone size: -; V gene: TRBV7-2; CDR3 DNA: TGTGCCAGCAGCTTAGATTTGGGCTACGGAAACTACGAGCAGTACTTC; CDR3 protein: CASSLDLGYGNYEQYF
D gene: TRBD1; J gene: TRBJ2-1; clone size: -; V gene: TRBV2; CDR3 DNA: TGTGCCAGCACCTCAGGGGGCAGCCGAAATGAGCAGTTCTTC; CDR3 protein: CASTSGGSRNEQFF
D gene: TRBD1; J gene: TRBJ2-7; clone size: -; V gene: TRBV7-9; CDR3 DNA: TGTGCCAGCACCTTTGACGGGACAGTATACGAGCAGTACTTC; CDR3 protein: CASTFDGTVYEQYF
D gene: TRBD2; J gene: TRBJ2-1; clone size: -; V gene: TRBV4-1; CDR3 DNA: TGCGCCAGCAGCCAAGATCTAGCCGTCCGCGCTAGCGGGAGATACAATGAGCAGTTCTTC; CDR3 protein: CASSQDLAVRASGRYNEQFF
D gene: -; J gene: TRBJ2-5; clone size: -; V gene: TRBV29-1; CDR3 DNA: TGCAGCGTTCTATTGGGGGAGACCCAGTACTTC; CDR3 protein: CSVLLGETQYF
D gene: -; J gene: TRBJ1-2; clone size: -; V gene: TRBV29-1; CDR3 DNA: TGCAGCACCGACTGGGGCGGCTACACCTTC; CDR3 protein: CSTDWGGYTF
D gene: -; J gene: TRBJ1-2; clone size: once; V gene: TRBV7-8; CDR3 DNA: TGTGCCAGCAGCTTAAGGCCAGGGAGGCCCGGCTACACCTTC; CDR3 protein: CASSLRPGRPGYTF
D gene: -; J gene: TRBJ1-1; clone size: -; V gene: TRBV5-1; CDR3 DNA: TGCGCCAGCAGCTTGTCTGGGGGGAGGGACACTGAAGCTTTCTTT; CDR3 protein: CASSLSGGRDTEAFF
D gene: -; J gene: TRBJ2-6; clone size: -; V gene: TRBV29-1; CDR3 DNA: TGCAGCGTACCGGCCAGTTCTGGGGCCAACGTCCTGACTTTC; CDR3 protein: CSVPASSGANVLTF
D gene: TRBD1; J gene: TRBJ1-4; clone size: -; V gene: TRBV5-1; CDR3 DNA: TGCGCCAGCAGCGTTGACAGGGGCCCTGAAAAACTGTTTTTT; CDR3 protein: CASSVDRGPEKLFF
D gene: -; J gene: TRBJ2-5; clone size: -; V gene: TRBV7-2; CDR3 DNA: TGTGCCAGCAGCCAAGAGCTCGGCTCTCAAGAGACCCAGTACTTC; CDR3 protein: CASSQELGSQETQYF
D gene: -; J gene: TRBJ2-3; clone size: -; V gene: TRBV15; CDR3 DNA: TGTGCCACCAGCAGAGATTTACGGCTCCGCGGGGATACGCAGTATTTT; CDR3 protein: CATSRDLRLRGDTQYF
D gene: -; J gene: TRBJ2-2; clone size: -; V gene: TRBV29-1; CDR3 DNA: TGCAGCACATACGGTGCTTCCACCACCGGGGAGCTGTTTTTT; CDR3 protein: CSTYGASTTGELFF
D gene: TRBD1; J gene: TRBJ1-2; clone size: once; V gene: TRBV27; CDR3 DNA: TGTGCCAGCAGTACGGACAGGGGAAAGGGCTACACCTTC; CDR3 protein: CASSTDRGKGYTF
D gene: -; J gene: TRBJ1-1; clone size: few; V gene: TRBV29-1; CDR3 DNA: TGCAGCGTTGAATCACATATGAACACTGAAGCTTTCTTT; CDR3 protein: CSVESHMNTEAFF
D gene: -; J gene: TRBJ1-1; clone size: few; V gene: TRBV29-1; CDR3 DNA: TGCAGCGTTGAAGCTAGGACTGAAGCTTTCTTT; CDR3 protein: CSVEARTEAFF
D gene: TRBD1; J gene: TRBJ2-5; clone size: -; V gene: TRBV29-1; CDR3 DNA: TGCAGCGTTGTTCTGGGACAGGGGACAGCCCAGTACTTC; CDR3 protein: CSVVLGQGTAQYF
D gene: -; J gene: TRBJ1-1; clone size: -; V gene: TRBV2; CDR3 DNA: TGTGCCAGCAGTGAACAGTACAAAACTGAAGCTTTCTTT; CDR3 protein: CASSEQYKTEAFF
D gene: -; J gene: TRBJ2-1; clone size: -; V gene: TRBV25-1; CDR3 DNA: TGTGCCAGCAGTGCCCACAGTTACAATGAGCAGTTCTTC; CDR3 protein: CASSAHSYNEQFF
D gene: -; J gene: TRBJ1-1; clone size: once; V gene: TRBV29-1; CDR3 DNA: TGCAGCGTTGATGGAGGGTTGAACACTGAAGCCTTCTTT; CDR3 protein: CSVDGGLNTEAFF
D gene: TRBD1; J gene: TRBJ1-1; clone size: once; V gene: TRBV30; CDR3 DNA: TGTGCCTGGGGACAGGGGGTGAACCCTGTTCCTGAAGCTTTCTTT; CDR3 protein: CAWGQGVNPVPEAFF
D gene: -; J gene: TRBJ1-2; clone size: -; V gene: TRBV5-1; CDR3 DNA: TGCGCCAGCAGCTTGGCCCCAGGGAACTATGGCTACACCTTC; CDR3 protein: CASSLAPGNYGYTF
D gene: -; J gene: TRBJ1-5; clone size: -; V gene: TRBV12-5; CDR3 DNA: TGTGCTAGTGCCGCCTCAGGACAGCCGAATCAGCCCCAGCATTTT; CDR3 protein: CASAASGQPNQPQHF